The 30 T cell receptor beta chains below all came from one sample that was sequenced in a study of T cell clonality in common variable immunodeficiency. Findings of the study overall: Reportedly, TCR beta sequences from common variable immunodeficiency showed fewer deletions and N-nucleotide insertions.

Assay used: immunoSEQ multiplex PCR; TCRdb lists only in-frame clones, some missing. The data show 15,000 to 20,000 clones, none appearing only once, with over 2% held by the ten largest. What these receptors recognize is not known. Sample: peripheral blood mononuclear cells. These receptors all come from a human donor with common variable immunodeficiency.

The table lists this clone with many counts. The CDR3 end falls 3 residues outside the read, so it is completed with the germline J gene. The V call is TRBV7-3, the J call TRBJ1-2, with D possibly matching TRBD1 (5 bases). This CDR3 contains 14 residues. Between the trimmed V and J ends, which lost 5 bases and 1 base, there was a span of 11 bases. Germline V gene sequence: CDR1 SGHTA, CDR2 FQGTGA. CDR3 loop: CASSEGFLNYGYTF. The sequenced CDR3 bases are TGTGCCAGCAGCGAGGGGTTTCTTAACTATGGC.

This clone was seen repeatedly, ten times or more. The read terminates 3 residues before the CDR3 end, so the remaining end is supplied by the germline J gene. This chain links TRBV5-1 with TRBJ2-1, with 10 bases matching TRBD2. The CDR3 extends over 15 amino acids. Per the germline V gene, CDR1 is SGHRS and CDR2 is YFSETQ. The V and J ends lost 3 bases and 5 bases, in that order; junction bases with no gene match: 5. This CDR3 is CASSSSGRTDNEQFF. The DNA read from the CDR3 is TGCGCCAGCAGCTCTAGCGGGAGAACCGACAATGAG.

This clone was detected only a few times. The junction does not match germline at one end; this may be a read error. CDR3 region: CSSSLGQNTEAFF. The sequenced part of the CDR3 DNA is TGTTCCAGCAGCTTGGGACAGAACACTGAA. The chain employs TRBV7-9 and TRBJ1-1; tentative D call: TRBD1 (6 bases). The CDR3 end lies 3 residues beyond the end of the read and is filled in from the germline J gene. Germline V gene data show CDR1 as SEHNR and CDR2 as FQNEAQ (reference sequence). This CDR3 contains 13 residues. Complete variable domain (other parts from reference TRBV7-9 and TRBJ1-1): DTGVSQNPRHKITKRGQNVTFRCDPISEHNRLYWYRQTLGQGPEFLTYFQNEAQLEKSRLLSDRFSAERPKGSFSTLEIQRTEQGDSAMYLCSSSLGQNTEAFFGQGTRLTVV.

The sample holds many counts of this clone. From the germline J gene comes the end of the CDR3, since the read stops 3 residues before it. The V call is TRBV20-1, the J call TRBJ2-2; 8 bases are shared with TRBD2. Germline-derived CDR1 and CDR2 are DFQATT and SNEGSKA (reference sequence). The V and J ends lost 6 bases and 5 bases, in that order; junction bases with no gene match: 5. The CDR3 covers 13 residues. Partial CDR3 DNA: TGCAGTGCCTTAGCGGGATTGACCGGGGAG. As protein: CSALAGLTGE. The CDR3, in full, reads CSALAGLTGELFF.

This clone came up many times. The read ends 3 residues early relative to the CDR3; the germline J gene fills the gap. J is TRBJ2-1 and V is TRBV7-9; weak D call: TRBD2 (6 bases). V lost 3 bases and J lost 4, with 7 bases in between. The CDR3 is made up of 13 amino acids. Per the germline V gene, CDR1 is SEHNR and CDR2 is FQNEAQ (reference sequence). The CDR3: CASSFRGYNEQFF. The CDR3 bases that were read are TGTGCCAGCAGCTTCCGGGGGTACAATGAG.

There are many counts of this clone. The CDR3 spells CASSPGQGAEAFF. The CDR3 DNA, read in part, is TGTGCCAGCAGCCCGGGACAGGGGGCTGAA. V usage is TRBV13 and J usage is TRBJ1-1, with 11 bases fitting TRBD1. The CDR3 end is not reached by the read, which stops 3 residues before it; the germline J gene fills it in. The CDR3 sequence is 13 residues long. J lost 6 bases, V lost 5 bases, and 2 bases had no gene match. Germline assignment: CDR1 PRHDT and CDR2 FYEKMQ (reference sequence). Supplemented by reference TRBV13 and TRBJ1-1, the full variable domain reads AAGVIQSPRHLIKEKRETATLKCYPIPRHDTVYWYQQGPGQDPQFLISFYEKMQSDKGSIPDRFSAQQFSDYHSELNMSSLELGDSALYFCASSPGQGAEAFFGQGTRLTVV.

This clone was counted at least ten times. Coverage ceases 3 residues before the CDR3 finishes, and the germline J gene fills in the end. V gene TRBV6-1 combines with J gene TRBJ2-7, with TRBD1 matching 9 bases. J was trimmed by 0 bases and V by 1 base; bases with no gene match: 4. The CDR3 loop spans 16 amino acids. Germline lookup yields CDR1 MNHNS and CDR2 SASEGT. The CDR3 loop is CASSEERQGGSYEQYF. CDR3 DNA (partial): TGTGCCAGCAGTGAAGAGAGACAGGGGGGCTCCTACGAG.

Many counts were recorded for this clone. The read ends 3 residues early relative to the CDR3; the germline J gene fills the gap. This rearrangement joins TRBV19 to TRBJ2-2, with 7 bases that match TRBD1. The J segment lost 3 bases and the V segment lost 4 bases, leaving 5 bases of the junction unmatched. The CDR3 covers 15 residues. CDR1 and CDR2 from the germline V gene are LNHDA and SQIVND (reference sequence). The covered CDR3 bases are TGTGCCAGTAGTAAGGGGGACAGATACACCGGGGAG. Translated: CASSKGDRYTGE. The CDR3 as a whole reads CASSKGDRYTGELFF.

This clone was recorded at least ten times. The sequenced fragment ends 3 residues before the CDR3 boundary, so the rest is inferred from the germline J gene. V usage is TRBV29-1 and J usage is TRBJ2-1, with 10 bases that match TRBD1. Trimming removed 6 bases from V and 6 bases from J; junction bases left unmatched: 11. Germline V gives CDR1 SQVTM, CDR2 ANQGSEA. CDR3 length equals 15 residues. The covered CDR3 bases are TGCAGCGTGAAAGTCGGACAGGGGGACCTCAATGAG. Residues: CSVKVGQGDLNE. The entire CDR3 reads CSVKVGQGDLNEQFF.

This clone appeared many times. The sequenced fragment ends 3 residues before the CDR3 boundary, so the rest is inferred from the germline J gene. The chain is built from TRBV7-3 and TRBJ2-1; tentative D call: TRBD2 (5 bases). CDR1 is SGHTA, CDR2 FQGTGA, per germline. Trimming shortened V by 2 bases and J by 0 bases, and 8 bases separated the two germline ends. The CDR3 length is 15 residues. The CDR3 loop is CASSLDYSSYNEQFF. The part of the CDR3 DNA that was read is TGTGCCAGCAGCTTAGACTATAGCTCCTACAATGAG.

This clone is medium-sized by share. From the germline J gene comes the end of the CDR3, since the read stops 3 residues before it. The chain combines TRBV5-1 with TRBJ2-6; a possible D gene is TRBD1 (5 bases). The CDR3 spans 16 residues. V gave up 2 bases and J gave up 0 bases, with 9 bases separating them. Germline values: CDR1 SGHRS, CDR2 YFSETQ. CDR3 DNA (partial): TGCGCCAGCAGCTTTGACAGCGCCTCTGGGGCCAACGTC. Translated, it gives CASSFDSASGANV. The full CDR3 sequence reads CASSFDSASGANVLTF.

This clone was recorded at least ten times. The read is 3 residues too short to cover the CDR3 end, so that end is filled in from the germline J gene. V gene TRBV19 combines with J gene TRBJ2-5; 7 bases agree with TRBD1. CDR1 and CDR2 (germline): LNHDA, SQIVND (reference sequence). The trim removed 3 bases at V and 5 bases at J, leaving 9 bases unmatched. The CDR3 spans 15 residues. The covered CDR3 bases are TGTGCCAGTAGTATCAACAGAGGGGGCGGGGAGACC. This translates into CASSINRGGGET. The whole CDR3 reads CASSINRGGGETQYF.

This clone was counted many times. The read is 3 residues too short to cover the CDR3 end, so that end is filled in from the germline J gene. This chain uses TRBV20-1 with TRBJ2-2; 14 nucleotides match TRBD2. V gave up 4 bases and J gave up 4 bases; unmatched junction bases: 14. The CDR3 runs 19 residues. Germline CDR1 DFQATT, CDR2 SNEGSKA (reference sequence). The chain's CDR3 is CSAMGLAGESRARTGELFF. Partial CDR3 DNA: TGCAGTGCTATGGGACTAGCGGGAGAGTCCCGAGCCCGCACCGGGGAG.

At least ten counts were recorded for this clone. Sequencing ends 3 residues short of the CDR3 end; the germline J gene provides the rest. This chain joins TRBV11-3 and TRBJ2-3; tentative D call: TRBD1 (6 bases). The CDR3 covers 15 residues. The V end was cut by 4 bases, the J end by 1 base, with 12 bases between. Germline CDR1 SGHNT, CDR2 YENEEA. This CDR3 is CASSYRAGGTDTQYF. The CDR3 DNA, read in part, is TGTGCCAGCAGCTACCGGGCAGGGGGCACAGATACG.

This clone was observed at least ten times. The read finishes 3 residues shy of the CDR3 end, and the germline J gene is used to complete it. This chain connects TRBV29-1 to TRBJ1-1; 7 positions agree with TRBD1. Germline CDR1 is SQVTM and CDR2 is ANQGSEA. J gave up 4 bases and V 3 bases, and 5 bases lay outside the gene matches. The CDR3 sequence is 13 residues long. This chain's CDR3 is CSVEGQTITEAFF. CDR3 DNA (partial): TGCAGCGTTGAGGGACAGACTATCACTGAA.

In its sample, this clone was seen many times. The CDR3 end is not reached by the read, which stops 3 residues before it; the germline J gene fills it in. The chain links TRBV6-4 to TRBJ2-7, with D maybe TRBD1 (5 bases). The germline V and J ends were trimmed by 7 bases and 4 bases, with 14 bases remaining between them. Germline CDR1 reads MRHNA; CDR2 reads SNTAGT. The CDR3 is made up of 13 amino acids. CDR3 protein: CASIDRGGYEQYF. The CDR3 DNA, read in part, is TGTGCCAGCATCGACAGAGGCGGTTACGAG.

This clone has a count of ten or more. Incomplete CDR3 DNA: TGTGCCTGGAGTGTTCAGGGGTCCCACGAG. Its translation: CAWSVQGSHE. The full CDR3 protein reads CAWSVQGSHEQYF. J is TRBJ2-7 and V is TRBV30; maybe TRBD1 (6 bases). The read gets to within 3 residues of the CDR3 end, and the germline J gene fills in the rest. V gave up 0 bases and J gave up 5 bases, with 11 bases separating them. Germline V gene data show CDR1 as GTSNPN and CDR2 as SVGIG (reference sequence). This CDR3 is built from 13 residues. The full variable domain, its missing parts supplied by reference TRBV30 and TRBJ2-7, is SQTIHQWPATLVQPVGSPLSLECTVEGTSNPNLYWYRQAAGRGLQLLFYSVGIGQISSEVPQNLSASRPQDRQFILSSKKLLLSDSGFYLCAWSVQGSHEQYFGPGTRLTVT.

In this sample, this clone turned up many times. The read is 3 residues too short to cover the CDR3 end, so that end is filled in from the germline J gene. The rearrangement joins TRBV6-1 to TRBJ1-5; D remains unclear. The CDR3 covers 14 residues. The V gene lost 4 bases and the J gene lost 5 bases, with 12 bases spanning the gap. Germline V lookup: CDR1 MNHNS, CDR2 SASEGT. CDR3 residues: CASSGDSFYQPQHF. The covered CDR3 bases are TGTGCCAGCAGTGGAGACTCTTTTTATCAGCCC.

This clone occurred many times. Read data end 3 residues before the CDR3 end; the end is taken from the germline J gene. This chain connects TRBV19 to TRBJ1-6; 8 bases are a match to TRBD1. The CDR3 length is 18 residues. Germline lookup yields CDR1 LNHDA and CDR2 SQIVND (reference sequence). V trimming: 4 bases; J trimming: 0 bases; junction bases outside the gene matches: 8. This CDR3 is CASSKWTGQSSYNSPLHF. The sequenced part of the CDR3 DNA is TGTGCCAGTAGTAAATGGACAGGGCAGAGCTCCTATAATTCACCC.

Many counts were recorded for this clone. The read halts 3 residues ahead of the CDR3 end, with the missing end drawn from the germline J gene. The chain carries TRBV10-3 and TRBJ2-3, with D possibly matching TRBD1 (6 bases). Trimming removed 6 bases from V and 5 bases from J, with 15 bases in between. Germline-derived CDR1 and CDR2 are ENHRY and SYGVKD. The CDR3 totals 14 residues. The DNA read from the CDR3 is TGTGCCATCAGGAGACAGGTTCACTTAGATACG. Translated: CAIRRQVHLDT. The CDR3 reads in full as CAIRRQVHLDTQYF.

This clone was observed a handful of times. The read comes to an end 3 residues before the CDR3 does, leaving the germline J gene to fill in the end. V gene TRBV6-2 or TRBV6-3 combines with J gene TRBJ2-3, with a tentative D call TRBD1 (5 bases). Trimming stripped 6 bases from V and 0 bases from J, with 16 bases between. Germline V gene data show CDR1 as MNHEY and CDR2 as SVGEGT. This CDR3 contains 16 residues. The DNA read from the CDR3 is TGTGCCAGCAGGCTCTGGAGAGCAGGGAGCACAGATACG. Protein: CASRLWRAGSTDT. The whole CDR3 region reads CASRLWRAGSTDTQYF.

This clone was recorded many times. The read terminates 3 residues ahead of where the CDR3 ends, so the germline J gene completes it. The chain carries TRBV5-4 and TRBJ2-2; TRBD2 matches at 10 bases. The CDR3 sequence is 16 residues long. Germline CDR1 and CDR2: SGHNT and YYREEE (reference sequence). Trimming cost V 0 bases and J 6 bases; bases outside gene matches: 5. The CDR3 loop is CASSLAMGLASGELFF. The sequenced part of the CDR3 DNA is TGTGCCAGCAGCTTGGCGATGGGACTAGCGTCCGGGGAG.

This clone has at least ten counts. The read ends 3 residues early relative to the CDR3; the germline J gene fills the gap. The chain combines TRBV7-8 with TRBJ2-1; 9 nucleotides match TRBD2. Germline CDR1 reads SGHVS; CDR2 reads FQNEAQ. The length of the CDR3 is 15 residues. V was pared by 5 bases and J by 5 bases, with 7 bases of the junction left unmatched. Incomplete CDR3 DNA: TGTGCCAGCAGCATTTCTAGCGGGGTTGACAATGAG. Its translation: CASSISSGVDNE. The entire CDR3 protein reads CASSISSGVDNEQFF.

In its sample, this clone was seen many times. CDR3 DNA, as far as it was read: TGTGCCATCAGTGAGTCGGGGACTAGATACAATGAG. Protein sequence: CAISESGTRYNE. The complete CDR3 protein is CAISESGTRYNEQFF. V usage is TRBV10-3 and J usage is TRBJ2-1, with 8 bases that match TRBD2. The read terminates 3 residues before the CDR3 end, so the remaining end is supplied by the germline J gene. The J segment lost 4 bases and the V segment lost 0 bases, leaving 2 bases of the junction unmatched. The CDR3 runs to 15 residues. CDR1 and CDR2 from the germline V gene are ENHRY and SYGVKD.

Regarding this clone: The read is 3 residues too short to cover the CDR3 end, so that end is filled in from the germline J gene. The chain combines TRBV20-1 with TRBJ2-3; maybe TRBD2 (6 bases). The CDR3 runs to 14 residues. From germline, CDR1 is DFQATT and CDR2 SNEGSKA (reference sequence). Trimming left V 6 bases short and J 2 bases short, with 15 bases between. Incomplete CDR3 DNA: TGCAGTGCCACGGAGGGGACTTACACAGATACG. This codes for CSATEGTYTDT. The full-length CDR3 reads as CSATEGTYTDTQYF.

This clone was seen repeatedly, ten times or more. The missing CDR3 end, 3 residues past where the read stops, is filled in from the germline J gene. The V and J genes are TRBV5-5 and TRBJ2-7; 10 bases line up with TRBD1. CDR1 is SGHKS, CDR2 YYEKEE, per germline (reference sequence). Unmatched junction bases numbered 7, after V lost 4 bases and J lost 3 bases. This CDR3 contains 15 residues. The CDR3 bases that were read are TGTGCCAGCAGCCATCCCTGGACAGGGGGCTACGAG. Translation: CASSHPWTGGYE. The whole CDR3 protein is CASSHPWTGGYEQYF.

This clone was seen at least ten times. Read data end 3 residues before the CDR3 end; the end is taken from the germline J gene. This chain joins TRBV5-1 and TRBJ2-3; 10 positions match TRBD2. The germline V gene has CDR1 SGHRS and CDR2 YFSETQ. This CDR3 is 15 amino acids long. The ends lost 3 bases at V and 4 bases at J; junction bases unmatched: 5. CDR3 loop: CASSSLAGAPDTQYF. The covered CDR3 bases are TGCGCCAGCAGCTCGCTAGCGGGAGCCCCAGATACG.

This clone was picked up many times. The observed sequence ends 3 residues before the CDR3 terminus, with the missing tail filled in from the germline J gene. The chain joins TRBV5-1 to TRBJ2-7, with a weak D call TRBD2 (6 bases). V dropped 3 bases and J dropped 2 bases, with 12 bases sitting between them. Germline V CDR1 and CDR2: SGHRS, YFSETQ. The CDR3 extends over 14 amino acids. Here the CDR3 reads CASSSGGAAYEQYF. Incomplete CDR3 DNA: TGCGCCAGCAGCTCCGGAGGGGCAGCCTACGAG.

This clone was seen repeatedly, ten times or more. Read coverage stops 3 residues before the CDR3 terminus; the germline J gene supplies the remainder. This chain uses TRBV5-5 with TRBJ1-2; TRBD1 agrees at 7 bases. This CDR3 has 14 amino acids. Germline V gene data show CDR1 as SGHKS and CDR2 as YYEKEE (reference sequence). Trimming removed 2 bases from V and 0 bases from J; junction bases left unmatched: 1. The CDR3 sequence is CASSFDRANYGYTF. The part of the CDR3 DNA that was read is TGTGCCAGCAGCTTCGACAGGGCTAACTATGGC.

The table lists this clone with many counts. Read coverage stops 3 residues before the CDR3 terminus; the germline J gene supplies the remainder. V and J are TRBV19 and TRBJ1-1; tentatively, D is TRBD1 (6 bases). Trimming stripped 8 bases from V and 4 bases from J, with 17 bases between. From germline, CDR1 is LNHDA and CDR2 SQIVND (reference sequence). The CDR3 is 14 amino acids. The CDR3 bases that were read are TGTGCCAGTTGCTGGGACATGGGGTCCACTGAA. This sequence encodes CASCWDMGSTE. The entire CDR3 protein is CASCWDMGSTEAFF.